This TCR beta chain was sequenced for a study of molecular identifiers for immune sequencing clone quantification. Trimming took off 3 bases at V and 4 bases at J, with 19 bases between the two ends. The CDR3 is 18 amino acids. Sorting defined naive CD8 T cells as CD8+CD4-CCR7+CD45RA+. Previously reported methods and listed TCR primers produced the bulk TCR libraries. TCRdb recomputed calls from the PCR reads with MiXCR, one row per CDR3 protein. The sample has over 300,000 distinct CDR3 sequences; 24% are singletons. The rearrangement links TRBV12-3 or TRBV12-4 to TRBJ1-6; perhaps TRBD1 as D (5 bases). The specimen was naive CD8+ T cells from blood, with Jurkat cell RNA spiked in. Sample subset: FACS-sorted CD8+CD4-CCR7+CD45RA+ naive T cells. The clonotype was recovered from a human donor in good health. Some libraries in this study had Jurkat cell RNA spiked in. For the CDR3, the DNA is TGTGCCAGCAGTTTCGTCGTCGGGGCGCGCCCTTATAATTCACCCCTCCACTTT. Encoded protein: CASSFVVGARPYNSPLHF.